The 3 T cell receptor beta chains below come from one sample, sequenced in a study of post-analysis software for immune sequencing data. Study findings and constraints: Patients carried a handful of TRBV segments more frequently than controls did, and TRBV5-6, TRBV5-1 and TRBV20-1 were among them.

No antigens are known for them. Unique molecular identifiers featured in each of the TCR beta cDNA libraries. Each CDR3 protein gets one entry after TCRdb re-called the PCR reads with MiXCR. This sample has around 250,000 distinct CDR3 sequences, with about 38% found just once. Specimen: blood. These receptors all come from a girl between 5 and 17 years old with multiple sclerosis.

V is TRBV12-3 or TRBV12-4 and J is TRBJ2-3, with D hard to call. This CDR3 is 15 amino acids long. V was pared by 6 bases and J by 0 bases, with 13 bases between. The CDR3 spells CASRQQRTSTDTQYF. The CDR3 nucleotides read TGTGCCAGCAGACAACAAAGAACTAGCACAGATACGCAGTATTTT.

About this clonotype itself: A read error may explain this, as a much larger clone is one base away. This chain links TRBV5-1 with TRBJ2-1; 15 bases are a match to TRBD2. The J call may be faulty, since TRBJ2-7 better matches the DNA end. CDR1 SGHRS and CDR2 YFSETQ come from the germline V gene. The CDR3 runs to 19 residues. CDR3 in DNA: TGCGCCAGCAGCTCCGGGACTAGCGGGAGGCGACACTCCTACAATGAGCAGTACTTC. Protein product: CASSSGTSGRRHSYNEQYF.

This clonotype was counted at least ten times. V gene TRBV7-2 combines with J gene TRBJ2-4; D ambiguous. CDR1 is SGHTA and CDR2 is FQGNSA in the germline V gene. Trimming stripped 1 base from V and 11 bases from J, with 18 bases between. The CDR3 is 15 residues long. The CDR3 bases are TGTGCCAGCAGCTTAGTGATAGTAGGGATTCGCCTTCAGTACTTC. It codes for CASSLVIVGIRLQYF.